This TCR beta chain emerged from a study of CD8+CD57+ T cells in acquired aplastic anemia. V shed 4 bases, J shed 7 bases, and the junction held 7 bases outside the gene matches. In germline, CDR1 is SNHLY, CDR2 FYNNEI. This CDR3 has 14 residues. In patients chosen for sequencing, flow cytometry had shown CD8+CD57+ cell expansion. There were no patients without severe acquired aplastic anemia. Among the patients, none had received any therapy at the time of blood sampling. Study results and limitations: A significant difference in CD8+ Simpson's diversity between patients and controls was not found. The study identified around 28 CD8+ CDR3 sequences shared by patients and controls.

Genomic DNA provided the template from which TCR beta VDJ and CDR3 profiles were obtained. Each CDR3 protein is one row after TCRdb ran MiXCR on the reads. The sample records approximately 160,000 distinct CDR3 sequences, around half being singletons. For this clonotype: Its cognate antigen is unknown.

The sequenced material came from sorted CD4+, CD8+, or CD8+CD57+ T cells (not recorded which) from PBMCs. The source of this sequence is a human donor with aplastic anemia. This chain connects TRBV2 to TRBJ1-5; TRBD1 agrees at 7 bases. The DNA for the CDR3 is TGTGCCAGCAGTGCAGAGGGGGCGCGACAGCCCCAGCATTTT. As protein: CASSAEGARQPQHF.